These 30 T cell receptor beta chains originate from one sample sequenced in a study of T cell repertoires in cytomegalovirus infection. TCRdb passed the reads through MiXCR, listing each CDR3 protein once. The profile shows some 280,000 distinct CDR3 sequences, roughly 13% of them singletons. The material sequenced was PBMCs. The source of these receptors is a human donor in good health (CMV status not recorded). Some clones in this sample may be carry-over from other donors' samples.

The J gene is TRBJ1-3, the V gene TRBV12-3 or TRBV12-4; D might be TRBD1 (6 bases). The ends were cut back, 5 bases at V and 0 bases at J, with 14 bases in the middle. The CDR3 loop spans 16 amino acids. Here the CDR3 reads CASSPTRGNSGNTIYF. The CDR3 DNA is TGTGCCAGCAGTCCGACCAGGGGTAACTCTGGAAACACCATATATTTT.

The V gene is TRBV28, the J gene TRBJ2-7; no clear D gene. Between the trimmed V and J ends, which lost 6 bases and 4 bases, there was a span of 10 bases. The CDR3 is 12 amino acids. The V gene's germline CDR1 is MDHEN and CDR2 SYDVKM. CDR3 bases: TGTGCCAGCAGACAAGCCGGGTACGAGCAGTACTTC. Amino acids: CASRQAGYEQYF.

This clonotype was seen repeatedly, ten times or more. The rearrangement joins TRBV6-1 to TRBJ2-2, with TRBD2 matching 7 bases. Germline V gives CDR1 MNHNS, CDR2 SASEGT. CDR3 length: 16 residues. V trimming: 2 bases; J trimming: 6 bases; junction bases outside the gene matches: 9. CDR3 coding DNA: TGTGCCAGCAGTGAACGACTAGCACGTTCGCCCGGGGAGCTGTTTTTT. Its translation is CASSERLARSPGELFF.

This clonotype has more than one count but fewer than ten. This chain connects TRBV2 to TRBJ1-4; no firm D call. The CDR3 contains 13 residues. Germline V gene data show CDR1 as SNHLY and CDR2 as FYNNEI. Trimming took 7 bases from V and 6 from J, leaving 12 bases between them. The CDR3 region is CASKVTFDEKLFF. CDR3 DNA: TGTGCCAGCAAAGTGACGTTTGATGAAAAACTGTTTTTT. The variable domain in full, with the rest retrieved from reference TRBV2 and TRBJ1-4, is EPEVTQTPSHQVTQMGQEVILRCVPISNHLYFYWYRQILGQKVEFLVSFYNNEISEKSEIFDDQFSVERPDGSNFTLKIRSTKLEDSAMYFCASKVTFDEKLFFGSGTQLSVL.

The rearrangement uses TRBV6-5 and TRBJ1-6, with 8 positions matching TRBD1. Germline lookup yields CDR1 MNHEY and CDR2 SVGAGI. This CDR3 contains 14 residues. Trimming at V came to 5 bases and at J to 7 bases, leaving 4 bases not matched to a gene. Here the CDR3 reads CASSRDRPNSPLHF. DNA of the CDR3: TGTGCCAGCAGTAGGGACAGGCCCAATTCACCCCTCCACTTT.

This clonotype was detected ten times or more. This chain uses TRBV2 with TRBJ2-1; 7 nucleotides match TRBD2. V lost 1 base to trimming and J lost 4 bases; unmatched junction nucleotides: 7. CDR1 is SNHLY and CDR2 is FYNNEI in the germline V gene. This CDR3 comprises 16 residues. CDR3 sequence: CASSEDSGNGYNEQFF. CDR3 nucleotide sequence: TGTGCCAGCAGTGAAGACAGCGGGAATGGATACAATGAGCAGTTCTTC.

This clonotype was seen only a few times. V gene TRBV25-1 combines with J gene TRBJ2-1; no definite D call. This CDR3 has 16 residues. Trimming left V 10 bases short and J 4 bases short, with 23 bases between. The V gene's germline CDR1 is MGHDK and CDR2 SYGVNS. The CDR3 DNA reads as TGTGCCACCCGGTCGAAGGGAAAGGGTAGTTACAATGAGCAGTTCTTC. It translates to CATRSKGKGSYNEQFF.

The chain joins TRBV29-1 to TRBJ2-1; D uncertain. Looked up from germline, CDR1 is SQVTM and CDR2 is ANQGSEA. The V gene lost 4 bases and the J gene lost 4 bases, with 8 bases spanning the gap. This CDR3 is 12 amino acids long. In nucleotides, the CDR3 is TGCAGCGTTGGCCAGGATTACAATGAGCAGTTCTTC. As protein: CSVGQDYNEQFF.

This clonotype was observed many times. The genes are TRBV7-8 and TRBJ1-2; D is possibly TRBD1 (5 bases). The CDR3 extends over 13 amino acids. The germline V and J ends were trimmed by 3 bases and 7 bases, with 12 bases remaining between them. Germline loops: CDR1 SGHVS, CDR2 FQNEAQ. CDR3 sequence reads: CASSFISGFGYTF. Here the CDR3 DNA reads TGTGCCAGCAGCTTTATTTCAGGGTTTGGCTACACCTTC.

About this clonotype itself: A read error may explain this, as a much larger clone is one base away. The V call is TRBV20-1, the J call TRBJ2-7; 8 nucleotides agree with TRBD2. Germline CDR1 is DFQATT and CDR2 is SNEGSKA (reference sequence). V was pared by 3 bases and J by 6 bases, with 10 bases of the junction left unmatched. The length of the CDR3 is 14 residues. This CDR3 is CSARRAGEVGEQYF. DNA of the CDR3: TGCAGTGCTAGGAGAGCGGGAGAAGTGGGCGAGCAGTACTTC.

This rearrangement joins TRBV20-1 to TRBJ1-1, with D unclear. The CDR3 runs 12 residues. Trimming removed 5 bases from V and 3 bases from J, with 10 bases in between. CDR1 is DFQATT and CDR2 is SNEGSKA in the germline V gene (reference sequence). The CDR3 nucleotides are TGCAGTGCTCGGGCCGGATACACTGAAGCTTTCTTT. Amino acids: CSARAGYTEAFF.

In this sample, this clonotype turned up many times. The genes are TRBV7-2 and TRBJ2-3; D unclear. This CDR3 comprises 15 residues. CDR1 and CDR2 (germline): SGHTA, FQGNSA. The V end was cut by 1 base, the J end by 1 base, with 9 bases between. This CDR3 is CASSLDSRGTDTQYF. Here the CDR3 DNA reads TGTGCCAGCAGCTTAGATAGCAGAGGCACAGATACGCAGTATTTT. The whole variable domain, remainder taken from reference TRBV7-2 and TRBJ2-3, is GAGVSQSPSNKVTEKGKDVELRCDPISGHTALYWYRQSLGQGLEFLIYFQGNSAPDKSGLPSDRFSAERTGGSVSTLTIQRTQQEDSAVYLCASSLDSRGTDTQYFGPGTRLTVL.

This clonotype appeared many times. The chain combines TRBV4-1 with TRBJ2-7, with TRBD2 matching over 11 bases. Germline V gene lookup returns CDR1 MGHRA and CDR2 YSYEKL. The CDR3 is made up of 15 amino acids. J gave up 3 bases and V 4 bases, and 5 bases lay outside the gene matches. The CDR3 sequence is CASSRGTSGVYEQYF. As DNA, the CDR3 is TGCGCCAGCAGCCGTGGGACTAGCGGCGTCTACGAGCAGTACTTC.

The chain links TRBV27 to TRBJ2-1; 9 nucleotides line up with TRBD1. Trimming took 5 bases from V and 0 from J; bases not matched to a gene: 14. From germline, CDR1 is MNHEY and CDR2 SMNVEV (reference sequence). The CDR3 extends over 19 amino acids. As DNA, the CDR3 is TGTGCCAGCAGTCCGGGGACAGGGAAGAGGACGAGCTCCTACAATGAGCAGTTCTTC. Encoded protein: CASSPGTGKRTSSYNEQFF.

This clonotype was seen ten or more times. The CDR3 here is CAISESRNTEAFF. The CDR3 nucleotides read TGTGCCATCAGTGAGTCTCGAAACACTGAAGCTTTCTTT. The chain is built from TRBV10-3 and TRBJ1-1; no clear D. Germline assignment: CDR1 ENHRY and CDR2 SYGVKD. There are 13 residues in the CDR3. V lost 0 bases to trimming and J lost 2 bases, with 4 bases between them.

The chain recombines TRBV20-1 with TRBJ2-3; the match to TRBD1 covers 7 bases. Trimming removed 5 bases from V and 1 base from J; junction bases left unmatched: 6. Germline-derived CDR1 and CDR2 are DFQATT and SNEGSKA (reference sequence). This CDR3 has 14 amino acids. CDR3 in DNA: TGCAGTGCTGAGCGACAGGGTGGCACAGATACGCAGTATTTT. Translating gives CSAERQGGTDTQYF.

This clonotype was seen at least ten times. The CDR3 loop reads CASSGLERQSGNEQFF. The CDR3 DNA sequence: TGTGCCAGCAGCGGATTAGAGCGGCAAAGTGGCAATGAGCAGTTCTTC. The V call is TRBV11-1, the J call TRBJ2-1, with a tentative D call TRBD2 (5 bases). The V end was cut by 5 bases, the J end by 6 bases, with 20 bases between. Germline loops: CDR1 SGHAT, CDR2 FQDESV (reference sequence). CDR3 length equals 16 residues.

A few counts support this clonotype. This chain connects TRBV5-6 to TRBJ2-2; tentatively, D is TRBD2 (5 bases). The CDR3 is 15 residues long. V was trimmed by 0 bases and J by 5 bases, leaving 11 bases between them. Germline CDR1 reads SGHDT; CDR2 reads YYEEEE. This CDR3 is CASSLVSGETGELFF. As DNA, the CDR3 is TGTGCCAGCAGCTTGGTATCCGGGGAAACCGGGGAGCTGTTTTTT.

This clonotype occurred many times. The chain employs TRBV7-2 and TRBJ2-1; 9 bases are a match to TRBD1. Germline V gene sequence: CDR1 SGHTA, CDR2 FQGNSA. The V segment lost 1 base and the J segment 6 bases; nucleotides outside the gene matches: 16. The CDR3 covers 19 residues. CDR3 DNA: TGTGCCAGCAGCTTAGGCCCACTAGCCTCCCTGACAGGGGGCAATGAGCAGTTCTTC. Its protein is CASSLGPLASLTGGNEQFF.

This clonotype was found many times. V and J are TRBV29-1 and TRBJ1-2, with TRBD1 identical over 9 bases. CDR1 is SQVTM, CDR2 ANQGSEA, per germline. After removal of 0 bases from V and 2 bases from J, the junction contained 1 base not matched to a gene. The CDR3 consists of 14 residues. The chain's CDR3 is CSVEEGQGNYGYTF. The CDR3 DNA reads as TGCAGCGTTGAAGAAGGACAGGGGAACTATGGCTACACCTTC. Based on the CDR3 plus reference TRBV29-1 and TRBJ1-2, the full variable domain is SAVISQKPSRDICQRGTSLTIQCQVDSQVTMMFWYRQQPGQSLTLIATANQGSEATYESGFVIDKFPISRPNLTFSTLTVSNMSPEDSSIYLCSVEEGQGNYGYTFGSGTRLTVV.

The gene calls are TRBV7-9 and TRBJ2-7; 8 nucleotides agree with TRBD2. CDR1 and CDR2 from the germline V gene are SEHNR and FQNEAQ (reference sequence). The CDR3 runs to 15 residues. With V trimmed by 1 base and J by 0 bases, 2 bases remained unmatched. The CDR3 nucleotides are TGTGCCAGCAGCTTAGAGACTAGCGACTCCTACGAGCAGTACTTC. As protein: CASSLETSDSYEQYF. Drawing the rest from reference TRBV7-9 and TRBJ2-7, the complete variable domain is DTGVSQNPRHKITKRGQNVTFRCDPISEHNRLYWYRQTLGQGPEFLTYFQNEAQLEKSRLLSDRFSAERPKGSFSTLEIQRTEQGDSAMYLCASSLETSDSYEQYFGPGTRLTVT.

This clonotype was seen at least ten times. The rearrangement joins TRBV7-2 to TRBJ2-7; 11 bases align to TRBD2. Unmatched junction bases numbered 8, after V lost 2 bases and J lost 2 bases. This CDR3 has 17 amino acids. Germline assignment: CDR1 SGHTA and CDR2 FQGNSA. CDR3 protein: CASSLRLAGGITYEQYF. CDR3 coding DNA: TGTGCCAGCAGCTTAAGGCTAGCGGGGGGCATAACCTACGAGCAGTACTTC.

For this clonotype: This clone may be a read error of a much larger clone one base away. This chain joins TRBV28 and TRBJ2-5; D might be TRBD1 (8 bases). Trimming removed 3 bases at V and 8 bases at J, with 19 bases between. The CDR3 is 15 amino acids. The V gene's germline CDR1 is MDHEN and CDR2 SYDVKM. In DNA form, the CDR3 reads TGTGCCAGCAGTTTGGCCCACAGGGGGGGAGACACCCAGTACTTC. Its protein product is CASSLAHRGGDTQYF. Full variable domain (remainder filled in from reference TRBV28 and TRBJ2-5): DVKVTQSSRYLVKRTGEKVFLECVQDMDHENMFWYRQDPGLGLRLIYFSYDVKMKEKGDIPEGYSVSREKKERFSLILESASTNQTSMYLCASSLAHRGGDTQYFGPGTRLLVL.

This clonotype was observed a few times. The DNA of the CDR3 is TGCAGCGTTGTGCGGGAGGGAGAGACCCAGTACTTC. The encoded protein is CSVVREGETQYF. V and J are TRBV29-1 and TRBJ2-5, with 9 bases identical to TRBD2. V lost 4 bases, J lost 4 bases, and 1 base stayed unmatched. The germline V gene has CDR1 SQVTM and CDR2 ANQGSEA. This CDR3 is 12 amino acids long.

This clonotype was recorded at least ten times. The chain has TRBV7-9 and TRBJ2-1; 13 positions match TRBD2. V shed 5 bases and J 5 bases; nucleotides not matched to a gene: 3. Germline V gives CDR1 SEHNR, CDR2 FQNEAQ (reference sequence). This CDR3 spans 15 amino acids. The DNA of the CDR3 is TGTGCCAGCAGCCCCGGGACTAGCGGGGACAATGAGCAGTTCTTC. Translated, it gives CASSPGTSGDNEQFF.

This clonotype was counted at least ten times. The chain joins TRBV5-1 to TRBJ1-4, with D unclear. This CDR3 region has 15 residues. V was pared by 0 bases and J by 7 bases, with 13 bases between. Germline V CDR1 and CDR2: SGHRS, YFSETQ. The CDR3 DNA sequence: TGCGCCAGCAGCTTGGGGGTTTTCTCCTTTGAAAAACTGTTTTTT. Translation gives CASSLGVFSFEKLFF.

This clonotype was counted many times. V and J are TRBV10-3 and TRBJ1-5, with a tentative D call TRBD1 (5 bases). Trimming took off 4 bases at V and 1 base at J, with 11 bases between the two ends. The CDR3 is 15 residues long. From germline, CDR1 is ENHRY and CDR2 SYGVKD. CDR3 loop: CAISGDGGSNQPQHF. CDR3 coding DNA: TGTGCCATCAGTGGAGACGGGGGAAGCAATCAGCCCCAGCATTTT.

This clonotype occurred a few times. This chain uses TRBV9 with TRBJ2-7; unclear D gene. CDR3 length: 15 amino acids. V was trimmed by 3 bases and J by 0 bases, leaving 13 bases between them. Germline lookup yields CDR1 SGDLS and CDR2 YYNGEE. The DNA of the CDR3 is TGTGCCAGCAGCGCGACCCCCCGCCCCTCCTACGAGCAGTACTTC. It yields the protein CASSATPRPSYEQYF. The whole variable domain, remainder taken from reference TRBV9 and TRBJ2-7, is DSGVTQTPKHLITATGQRVTLRCSPRSGDLSVYWYQQSLDQGLQFLIQYYNGEERAKGNILERFSAQQFPDLHSELNLSSLELGDSALYFCASSATPRPSYEQYFGPGTRLTVT.

This clonotype was seen at least ten times. The chain combines TRBV7-2 with TRBJ2-1; TRBD2 is a possible D gene (6 bases). This CDR3 spans 16 amino acids. CDR1 and CDR2 (germline): SGHTA, FQGNSA. V shed 5 bases and J shed 2 bases, with 16 bases lying between them. CDR3 residues: CASSPTFGSAYNEQFF. As DNA, the CDR3 is TGTGCCAGCAGCCCGACCTTCGGGAGCGCCTACAATGAGCAGTTCTTC.

This clonotype has only a few counts. The genes are TRBV2 and TRBJ2-2; a possible D gene is TRBD2 (5 bases). From germline, CDR1 is SNHLY and CDR2 FYNNEI. Trimming took 4 bases from V and 4 from J, leaving 10 bases between them. The CDR3 totals 14 residues. Written as DNA, the CDR3 is TGTGCCAGCAGTGCCCGGGGTGGCACCGGGGAGCTGTTTTTT. Translating gives CASSARGGTGELFF. Full variable domain (outside the CDR3, taken from reference TRBV2 and TRBJ2-2): EPEVTQTPSHQVTQMGQEVILRCVPISNHLYFYWYRQILGQKVEFLVSFYNNEISEKSEIFDDQFSVERPDGSNFTLKIRSTKLEDSAMYFCASSARGGTGELFFGEGSRLTVL.